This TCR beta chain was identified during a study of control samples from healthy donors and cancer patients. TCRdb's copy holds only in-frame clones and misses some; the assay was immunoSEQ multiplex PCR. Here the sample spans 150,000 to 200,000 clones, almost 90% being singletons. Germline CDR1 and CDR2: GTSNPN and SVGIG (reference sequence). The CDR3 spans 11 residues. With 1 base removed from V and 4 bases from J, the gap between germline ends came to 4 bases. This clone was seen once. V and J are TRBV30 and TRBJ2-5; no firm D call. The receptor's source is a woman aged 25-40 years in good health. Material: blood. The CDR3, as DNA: TGTGCCTGGAGTGCCCCAGAGACCCAGTACTTC. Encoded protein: CAWSAPETQYF.